The entry below gives a single T cell receptor beta chain sequence along with its context. Documented time point: baseline, week 1 (first vaccination visit). Described treatment: pre-vaccination baseline after standard-of-care therapy. The repertoire was sequenced with immunoSEQ multiplex PCR; TCRdb's copy has only in-frame clones and lacks some. This sample carries about 66,000 clones, 65% to 90% of them seen once, and the ten largest clones take around 3%. This entry belongs to a study of a mutant IDH1 vaccine in newly diagnosed glioma. On the study more broadly: It was radiotherapy, temozolomide, or both that patients received previously, with most receiving both.

Trimming cost V 6 bases and J 1 base; bases outside gene matches: 5. Per the germline V gene, CDR1 is LNHDA and CDR2 is SQIVND (reference sequence). The CDR3 has 14 residues. Sequencing was performed on PBMCs, taken from a glioma patient treated with radiotherapy, temozolomide or both. This rearrangement joins TRBV19 to TRBJ1-1; 7 bases fit TRBD1. The sequence was obtained from a man younger than 45 with glioma. In DNA form, the CDR3 reads TGTGCCAGTAGAAGACAGGGAGCGAACACTGAAGCTTTCTTT. This translates into CASRRQGANTEAFF. Filled out from reference TRBV19 and TRBJ1-1, the complete variable domain reads DGGITQSPKYLFRKEGQNVTLSCEQNLNHDAMYWYRQDPGQGLRLIYYSQIVNDFQKGDIAEGYSVSREKKESFPLTVTSAQKNPTAFYLCASRRQGANTEAFFGQGTRLTVV.